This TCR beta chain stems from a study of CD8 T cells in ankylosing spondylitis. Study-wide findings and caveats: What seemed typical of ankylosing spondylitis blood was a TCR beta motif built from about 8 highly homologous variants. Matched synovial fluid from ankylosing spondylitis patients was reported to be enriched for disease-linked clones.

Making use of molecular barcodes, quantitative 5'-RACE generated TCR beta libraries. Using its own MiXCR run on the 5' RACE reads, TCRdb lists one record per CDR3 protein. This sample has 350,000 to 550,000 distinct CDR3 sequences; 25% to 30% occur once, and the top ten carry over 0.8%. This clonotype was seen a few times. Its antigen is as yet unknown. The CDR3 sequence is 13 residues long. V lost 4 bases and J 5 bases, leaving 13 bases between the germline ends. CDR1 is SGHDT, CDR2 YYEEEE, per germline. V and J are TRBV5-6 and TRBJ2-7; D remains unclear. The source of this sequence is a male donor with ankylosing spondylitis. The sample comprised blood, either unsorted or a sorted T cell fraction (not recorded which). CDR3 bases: TGTGCCAGCAGCCAAGGTACCGTCCACGAGCAGTACTTC. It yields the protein CASSQGTVHEQYF.